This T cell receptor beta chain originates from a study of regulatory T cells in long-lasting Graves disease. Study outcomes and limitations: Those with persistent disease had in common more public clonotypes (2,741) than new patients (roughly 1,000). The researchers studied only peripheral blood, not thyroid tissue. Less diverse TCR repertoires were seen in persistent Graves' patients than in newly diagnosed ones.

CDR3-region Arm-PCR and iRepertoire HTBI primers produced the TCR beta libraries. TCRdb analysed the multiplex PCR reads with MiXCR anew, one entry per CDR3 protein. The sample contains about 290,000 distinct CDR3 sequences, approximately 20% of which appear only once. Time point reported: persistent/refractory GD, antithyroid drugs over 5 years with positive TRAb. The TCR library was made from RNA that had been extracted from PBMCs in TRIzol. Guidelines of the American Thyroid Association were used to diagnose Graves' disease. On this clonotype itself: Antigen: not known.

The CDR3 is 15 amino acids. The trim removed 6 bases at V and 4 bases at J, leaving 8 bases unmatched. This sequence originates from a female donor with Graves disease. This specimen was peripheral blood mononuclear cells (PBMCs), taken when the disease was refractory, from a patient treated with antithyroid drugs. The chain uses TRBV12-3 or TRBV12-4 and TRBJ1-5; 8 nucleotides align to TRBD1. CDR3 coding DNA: TGTGCCAGCAGCCTCGGACAGGGACGAAATCAGCCCCAGCATTTT. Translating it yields CASSLGQGRNQPQHF.